This section outlines one TCR beta chain sequence together with its context. The Seattle site enrolled patients during active infection and followed them longitudinally. The data derive from a study of blood T cell repertoires in COVID-19. In the study overall: The analysed material was cDNA or gDNA that came from T cells, B-cell-depleted T cells, or PBMCs.

Authors' processing steps: Amplification of reference gene primers provided the estimated nucleated cell counts. Repertoires were generated with immunoSEQ multiplex PCR, while TCRdb's copy carries only in-frame clones and drops some. That table supplies the V and J calls and clone size; D and trimming were determined from the DNA. The table lists 68,000 or so clones, around 90% of them singletons. The CDR3 has 14 residues. CDR1 SNHLY and CDR2 FYNNEI come from the germline V gene. The germline V and J ends were trimmed by 7 bases and 5 bases, with 17 bases remaining between them. This receptor was identified in a man between 50 and 59 years old with COVID-19, enrolled during active disease. Sequencing used peripheral blood. The chain couples TRBV2 to TRBJ2-5; a weak D match, TRBD2 (7 bases). The CDR3 DNA is TGTGCCAGCATAAGGGGGAGGGCCGGGGAGACCCAGTACTTC. The encoded protein is CASIRGRAGETQYF. Supplemented by reference TRBV2 and TRBJ2-5, the full variable domain reads EPEVTQTPSHQVTQMGQEVILRCVPISNHLYFYWYRQILGQKVEFLVSFYNNEISEKSEIFDDQFSVERPDGSNFTLKIRSTKLEDSAMYFCASIRGRAGETQYFGPGTRLLVL.